The source of this TCR beta chain is a study of cytotoxic CD8 clonotypes in ibrutinib-treated CLL. This clone showed up just a few times. The CDR3 covers 13 residues. Germline V CDR1 and CDR2: SGHNT, YYREEE (reference sequence). V lost 1 base and J lost 3, with 7 bases in between. Clones were read by immunoSEQ multiplex PCR, and TCRdb kept only the in-frame ones, dropping some. The sample shows about 25,000 clones, around 84% of them seen only once. The clonotype comes from a human donor with chronic lymphocytic leukemia. This chain connects TRBV5-4 to TRBJ1-2; D not resolved. This specimen was PBMCs, taken before ibrutinib treatment. The CDR3 reads CASSLNNDYGYTF. The CDR3 DNA reads as TGTGCCAGCAGCTTGAACAATGACTATGGCTACACCTTC.